This T cell receptor (beta chain) was sequenced during a study of shared clonotypes between healthy human individuals. Naive CD8 populations comprised CD45RO-negative cells positively selected for CCR7, excluding terminally differentiated effector memory CD45RA+ cells. The CDR3 is made up of 15 amino acids. V trimming: 5 bases; J trimming: 5 bases; junction bases outside the gene matches: 12. The germline V gene has CDR1 MDHEN and CDR2 SYDVKM. Only in-frame clones appear in the TCRdb table, and some are missing; sequencing was by immunoSEQ multiplex PCR. Of some 800,000 clones in the sample, roughly 92% were seen once.

This TCR came from a man aged 25 to 45 in good health. The chain joins TRBV28 to TRBJ2-7, with 7 bases fitting TRBD2. The specimen sequenced was naive CD8+ T cells sorted from blood. The CDR3 coding sequence is TGTGCCAGCAGTCTTCTAGCGGCTACCGCTGACGAGCAGTACTTC. This encodes CASSLLAATADEQYF.